The 15 T cell receptor beta chains given below trace back to one sample, sequenced in a study of OX40 agonist ivuxolimab in advanced cancers. Sequencing was performed with immunoSEQ multiplex PCR; in TCRdb, only in-frame clones are kept and a portion is missing. This table has 30,000 to 35,000 clones, less than 80% appearing once. The specimen comprised CD4+ or CD8+ T cells sorted from blood, sampled in a trial of the OX40 agonist ivuxolimab. The receptors here all came from an adult with an advanced solid tumor such as melanoma, head and neck, liver or kidney cancer.

The chain combines TRBV5-1 with TRBJ1-4, with 8 bases aligning to TRBD1. The length of the CDR3 is 14 residues. Trimming at V came to 4 bases and at J to 7 bases, leaving 6 bases not matched to a gene. Germline assignment: CDR1 SGHRS and CDR2 YFSETQ. DNA of the CDR3: TGCGCCAGCAGCCACGGACAGGGAGGTGAAAAACTGTTTTTT. Translation gives CASSHGQGGEKLFF.

This chain joins TRBV30 and TRBJ1-1; no reliable D call. The germline gives CDR1 GTSNPN, CDR2 SVGIG (reference sequence). CDR3 size: 12 residues. Trimming left V 4 bases short and J 12 bases short, with 18 bases between. CDR3 DNA: TGTGCCTGGACCGGACTCCTCCTTGGGCCTTTCTTT. Its translation: CAWTGLLLGPFF.

The chain uses TRBV5-4 and TRBJ1-2, with 11 nucleotides matching TRBD1. Germline-derived CDR1 and CDR2 are SGHNT and YYREEE (reference sequence). CDR3 size: 16 residues. Trimming took 0 bases from V and 5 from J; bases not matched to a gene: 6. As DNA, the CDR3 is TGTGCCAGCAGCTTGGCCGCTGGGACAGGGGGATATGGCTACACCTTC. It codes for CASSLAAGTGGYGYTF.

CDR3: CASSVSRGAYNEQFF. CDR3 sequence (DNA): TGTGCCAGCAGCGTAAGCCGGGGGGCATACAATGAGCAGTTCTTC. The J gene is TRBJ2-1, the V gene TRBV9; TRBD2 might be the D (7 bases). From germline, CDR1 is SGDLS and CDR2 YYNGEE. V was shortened by 1 base and J by 4 bases, with 12 bases between the two germline ends. The CDR3 runs to 15 residues.

This sequence joins TRBV30 and TRBJ1-2; possibly TRBD1 for D (5 bases). This CDR3 is built from 14 residues. Germline CDR1 is GTSNPN and CDR2 is SVGIG (reference sequence). The germline V and J ends were trimmed by 1 base and 5 bases, with 14 bases remaining between them. CDR3 sequence reads: CAWSGRDGRYGYTF. The CDR3 bases are TGTGCCTGGAGTGGCCGGGACGGAAGATATGGCTACACCTTC.

The sample holds one count of this clone. This sequence joins TRBV5-1 and TRBJ2-3; D gene unclear. This CDR3 has 12 residues. V was clipped by 0 bases and J by 6 bases, with 5 bases between them. Germline assignment: CDR1 SGHRS and CDR2 YFSETQ. The CDR3 protein is CASSLVSDTQYF. Written as DNA, the CDR3 is TGCGCCAGCAGCTTGGTGTCGGATACGCAGTATTTT.

The chain recombines TRBV9 with TRBJ2-7, with D possibly TRBD2 on 7 matching bases. The CDR3 extends over 15 amino acids. Trimming stripped 4 bases from V and 6 bases from J, with 20 bases between. Germline assignment: CDR1 SGDLS and CDR2 YYNGEE. CDR3 sequence reads: CASSPSWGGRGEQYF. CDR3 bases: TGTGCCAGCAGCCCAAGCTGGGGGGGGCGCGGCGAGCAGTACTTC.

The chain couples TRBV13 to TRBJ2-5, with a possible D match to TRBD2 (6 bases). Trimming removed 1 base from V and 2 bases from J, with 17 bases in between. Germline V gene data show CDR1 as PRHDT and CDR2 as FYEKMQ (reference sequence). The CDR3 loop spans 17 amino acids. The CDR3 protein is CASSLVGRGYEQETQYF. CDR3 in DNA: TGTGCCAGCAGCTTAGTGGGGCGGGGATACGAACAAGAGACCCAGTACTTC.

This sequence joins TRBV7-8 and TRBJ1-3; TRBD1 matches at 7 bases. Germline V gene sequence: CDR1 SGHVS, CDR2 FQNEAQ. CDR3 length equals 16 residues. The trim removed 5 bases at V and 11 bases at J, leaving 18 bases unmatched. CDR3 nucleotide sequence: TGTGCCAGCAGCCCACGAGCCGGGACAGTCATGTATCCCATATATTTT. It is translated as CASSPRAGTVMYPIYF.

This chain connects TRBV5-4 to TRBJ1-2; 9 bases match TRBD1. This CDR3 comprises 14 residues. The ends lost 2 bases at V and 6 bases at J; junction bases unmatched: 5. Germline V gives CDR1 SGHNT, CDR2 YYREEE (reference sequence). This CDR3 reads CASSLRTGDDGYTF. CDR3 in DNA: TGTGCCAGCAGCTTAAGGACAGGGGACGATGGCTACACCTTC.

V usage is TRBV5-1 and J usage is TRBJ2-5; D is unclear. This CDR3 has 14 residues. Germline V gives CDR1 SGHRS, CDR2 YFSETQ. V dropped 0 bases and J dropped 7 bases, with 13 bases sitting between them. DNA for the CDR3: TGCGCCAGCAGCTTGGATCCAGGTTCGAGGACCCAGTACTTC. It translates to CASSLDPGSRTQYF. Complete variable domain (other parts from reference TRBV5-1 and TRBJ2-5): KAGVTQTPRYLIKTRGQQVTLSCSPISGHRSVSWYQQTPGQGLQFLFEYFSETQRNKGNFPGRFSGRQFSNSRSEMNVSTLELGDSALYLCASSLDPGSRTQYFGPGTRLLVL.

V gene TRBV30 combines with J gene TRBJ1-6; D not certain. With 1 base removed from V and 7 bases from J, the gap between germline ends came to 8 bases. CDR1 GTSNPN and CDR2 SVGIG come from the germline V gene (reference sequence). The CDR3 contains 13 residues. CDR3 sequence reads: CAWSGRDNSPLHF. CDR3 in DNA: TGTGCCTGGAGTGGCAGAGACAATTCACCCCTCCACTTT.

This rearrangement joins TRBV4-2 to TRBJ2-7; D not resolved. CDR1 is LGHNA, CDR2 YNFKEQ, per germline. CDR3 length: 14 amino acids. V gave up 5 bases and J gave up 2 bases, with 13 bases separating them. This chain's CDR3 is CASSLKENPYEQYF. The CDR3 coding sequence is TGTGCCAGCAGCTTGAAGGAAAACCCCTACGAGCAGTACTTC.

The chain has TRBV6-5 and TRBJ2-7; weak D call: TRBD1 (5 bases). Between the trimmed V and J ends, which lost 6 bases and 3 bases, there was a span of 18 bases. In germline, CDR1 is MNHEY, CDR2 SVGAGI. The CDR3 has 15 amino acids. DNA of the CDR3: TGTGCCAGCAGCCCCCGCCGGACACAGGACTACGAGCAGTACTTC. Its translation: CASSPRRTQDYEQYF.

The chain links TRBV5-8 to TRBJ2-2; D is unresolved. Germline values: CDR1 SGHTS, CDR2 YDEGEE. This CDR3 has 13 residues. Trimming pared 2 bases from V and 6 bases from J, leaving 8 bases between. The CDR3 sequence is CASSFGVPGELFF. DNA of the CDR3: TGTGCCAGCAGCTTTGGGGTCCCCGGGGAGCTGTTTTTT.